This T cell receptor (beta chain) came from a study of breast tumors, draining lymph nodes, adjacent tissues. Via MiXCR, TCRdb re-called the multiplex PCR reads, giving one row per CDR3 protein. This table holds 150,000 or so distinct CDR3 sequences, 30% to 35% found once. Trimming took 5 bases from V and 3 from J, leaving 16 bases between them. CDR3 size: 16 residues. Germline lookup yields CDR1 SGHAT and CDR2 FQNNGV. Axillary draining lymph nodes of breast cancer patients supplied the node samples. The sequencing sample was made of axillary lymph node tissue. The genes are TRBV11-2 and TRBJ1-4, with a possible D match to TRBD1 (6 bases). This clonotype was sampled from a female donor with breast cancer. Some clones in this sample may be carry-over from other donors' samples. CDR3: CASSPGTFWANEKLFF. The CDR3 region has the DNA TGTGCCAGCAGCCCTGGGACATTTTGGGCTAATGAAAAACTGTTTTTT.